The 29 T cell receptor beta chains reported below all come from one sample, sequenced in a study of blood T cell repertoires in COVID-19. Sequencing was performed with immunoSEQ multiplex PCR; in TCRdb, only in-frame clones are kept and a portion is missing. The sample has about 190,000 clones; roughly 83% are singletons. Sequencing was performed on PBMCs or T cells enriched from blood (not recorded which). All receptors come from a woman in her twenties or thirties who had recovered from COVID-19.

The J gene is TRBJ2-5, the V gene TRBV2, with 12 bases aligning to TRBD2. Germline V gene data show CDR1 as SNHLY and CDR2 as FYNNEI. This CDR3 is 15 amino acids long. J lost 4 bases, V lost 7 bases, and 7 bases had no gene match. The chain's CDR3 is CASNLAGGPGETQYF. The CDR3, as DNA: TGTGCCAGCAATCTAGCGGGGGGGCCGGGAGAGACCCAGTACTTC.

The chain is built from TRBV7-3 and TRBJ2-7, with TRBD1 matching over 9 bases. V shed 5 bases and J 7 bases; nucleotides not matched to a gene: 6. The CDR3 runs to 13 residues. CDR1 is SGHTA, CDR2 FQGTGA, per germline. DNA for the CDR3: TGTGCCAGCAGCAAAGACAGGGGGTTTGAGCAGTACTTC. As protein: CASSKDRGFEQYF.

Only one count was recorded for this clone. This chain links TRBV10-3 with TRBJ1-1; 8 bases fit TRBD1. Germline V gene data show CDR1 as ENHRY and CDR2 as SYGVKD. The V and J ends lost 10 bases and 3 bases, in that order; junction bases with no gene match: 13. The CDR3 is 15 amino acids. The CDR3 protein is CATTQGAAQDTEAFF. As DNA, the CDR3 is TGTGCCACAACTCAGGGGGCCGCTCAGGACACTGAAGCTTTCTTT.

The V gene is TRBV28, the J gene TRBJ1-2; TRBD1 might be the D (6 bases). Germline loops: CDR1 MDHEN, CDR2 SYDVKM. V lost 4 bases, J lost 2 bases, and 11 bases lay in between. CDR3 length: 14 amino acids. The CDR3 reads CASSSSDRNYGYTF. DNA of the CDR3: TGTGCCAGCAGTTCGTCGGACAGAAACTATGGCTACACCTTC.

This sequence joins TRBV27 and TRBJ1-1; perhaps TRBD1 as D (6 bases). Germline V lookup: CDR1 MNHEY, CDR2 SMNVEV (reference sequence). The V gene lost 1 base and the J gene lost 1 base, with 10 bases spanning the gap. This CDR3 is built from 15 residues. CDR3 coding DNA: TGTGCCAGCAGTTTATTCCCGACAGGGAACACTGAAGCTTTCTTT. It specifies CASSLFPTGNTEAFF.

The chain recombines TRBV27 with TRBJ1-6, with 7 bases lining up with TRBD1. V gave up 4 bases and J gave up 7 bases; unmatched junction bases: 13. The CDR3 extends over 17 amino acids. Germline values: CDR1 MNHEY, CDR2 SMNVEV (reference sequence). The CDR3 sequence: CASSSESQQGRNSPLHF. The CDR3 coding sequence is TGTGCCAGCAGTTCTGAATCCCAACAGGGGAGGAATTCACCCCTCCACTTT.

This chain connects TRBV28 to TRBJ1-1; TRBD1 matches 7 bases. This CDR3 comprises 16 residues. V was pared by 6 bases and J by 1 base, with 11 bases of the junction left unmatched. The germline gives CDR1 MDHEN, CDR2 SYDVKM. CDR3 sequence (DNA): TGTGCCAGCAGCGCTCAGTCCCGGGACAGGAACACTGAAGCTTTCTTT. Its translation is CASSAQSRDRNTEAFF.

The gene calls are TRBV15 and TRBJ2-5, with TRBD2 as a possible D gene (5 bases). From germline, CDR1 is LNHNV and CDR2 YYDKDF (reference sequence). The CDR3 is made up of 16 amino acids. The V end was cut by 1 base, the J end by 4 bases, with 16 bases between. The CDR3 here is CATSRGEDLRGETQYF. The CDR3 nucleotides read TGTGCCACCAGCAGAGGGGAAGATCTACGGGGAGAGACCCAGTACTTC.

This clone has a handful of counts. The chain uses TRBV6-6 and TRBJ2-1; D gene uncertain. This CDR3 is 13 amino acids long. CDR1 is MNHNY and CDR2 is SVGAGI in the germline V gene (reference sequence). The germline V and J ends were trimmed by 2 bases and 4 bases, with 6 bases remaining between them. DNA for the CDR3: TGTGCCAGCAGTTACAAACAGTACAATGAGCAGTTCTTC. Translated, it gives CASSYKQYNEQFF.

This clone has a single count. The chain uses TRBV7-8 and TRBJ2-5; 7 nucleotides agree with TRBD1. The CDR3 consists of 14 residues. V shed 8 bases and J 5 bases; nucleotides not matched to a gene: 11. The V gene's germline CDR1 is SGHVS and CDR2 FQNEAQ. CDR3 bases: TGTGCCAGCCTGTATGGACAGGCTTTTGAGACCCAGTACTTC. This sequence encodes CASLYGQAFETQYF.

The CDR3 reads CASSLAGVYEQYF. CDR3 coding DNA: TGTGCCAGCAGCTTAGCGGGCGTTTACGAGCAGTACTTC. The V and J genes are TRBV7-2 and TRBJ2-7, with D unclear. The CDR3 runs 13 residues. V was clipped by 0 bases and J by 4 bases, with 7 bases between them. Germline CDR1 SGHTA, CDR2 FQGNSA.

This chain connects TRBV5-6 to TRBJ2-1; 10 nucleotides match TRBD2. V was clipped by 2 bases and J by 7 bases; unmatched bases: 6. Germline V lookup: CDR1 SGHDT, CDR2 YYEEEE. This CDR3 is 15 amino acids long. CDR3 amino acids: CASSLSSGRRNEQFF. CDR3 bases: TGTGCCAGCAGCTTATCTAGCGGGAGAAGGAATGAGCAGTTCTTC.

The chain joins TRBV28 to TRBJ2-6; D unresolved. The germline V gene has CDR1 MDHEN and CDR2 SYDVKM. With 4 bases removed from V and 0 bases from J, the gap between germline ends came to 22 bases. There are 20 residues in the CDR3. The CDR3 here is CASSSQYDISLSSGANVLTF. The CDR3 bases are TGTGCCAGCAGTTCCCAGTATGACATCTCTTTGAGCTCTGGGGCCAACGTCCTGACTTTC.

The V and J genes are TRBV21-1 and TRBJ1-3; the table calls TRBD1, which could not be checked here. TRBV21-1 is flagged as a pseudogene. The CDR3 loop spans 19 amino acids. CDR3 in amino acids: CASSPPGQGSNFSGNTIYF. CDR3 nucleotide sequence: TGTGCCAGCAGTCCTCCGGGACAGGGAAGTAACTTCTCTGGAAACACCATATATTTT.

This clone has a single count. This sequence joins TRBV2 and TRBJ1-1; D may be TRBD1 (5 bases). CDR1 and CDR2 (germline): SNHLY, FYNNEI. The CDR3 is made up of 13 amino acids. V was shortened by 11 bases and J by 3 bases, with 16 bases between the two germline ends. CDR3 DNA: TGTGCCGGGACTGCAAGGTTTCACACTGAAGCTTTCTTT. Translated: CAGTARFHTEAFF.

This sequence joins TRBV5-1 and TRBJ2-5, with 7 bases that match TRBD2. This CDR3 comprises 16 residues. CDR1 SGHRS and CDR2 YFSETQ come from the germline V gene. The V segment lost 3 bases and the J segment 4 bases; nucleotides outside the gene matches: 12. CDR3 amino acids: CASSSSGTMNGETQYF. The DNA for the CDR3 is TGCGCCAGCAGCTCCAGCGGGACCATGAATGGAGAGACCCAGTACTTC.

This sequence joins TRBV27 and TRBJ1-6; D ambiguous. There are 17 residues in the CDR3. Looked up from germline, CDR1 is MNHEY and CDR2 is SMNVEV (reference sequence). V lost 0 bases and J 2 bases, leaving 11 bases between the germline ends. The CDR3 DNA reads TGTGCCAGCAGTTTATCCTTAAATCAGGCCTATAATTCACCCCTCCACTTT. Protein product: CASSLSLNQAYNSPLHF.

V usage is TRBV18 and J usage is TRBJ2-7; D is unclear. The CDR3 extends over 13 amino acids. Trimming took 2 bases from V and 0 from J, leaving 5 bases between them. Germline CDR1 and CDR2: KGHSH and LQKENI. The CDR3 nucleotides read TGTGCCAGCTCACCATCCGGCTCCTACGAGCAGTACGTC. This encodes CASSPSGSYEQYV.

The CDR3 coding sequence is TGTGCCAGCAGTTACGGGGGAATAGCGGGGATGGTAAACATTCAGTACTTC. Protein product: CASSYGGIAGMVNIQYF. J is TRBJ2-4 and V is TRBV6-2 or TRBV6-3, with TRBD2 matching 8 bases. CDR1 is MNHEY, CDR2 SVGEGT, per germline. The V segment lost 2 bases and the J segment 6 bases; nucleotides outside the gene matches: 12. This CDR3 has 17 amino acids.

The rearrangement links TRBV9 to TRBJ2-5; weak D call: TRBD2 (5 bases). The germline V and J ends were trimmed by 5 bases and 1 base, with 15 bases remaining between them. This CDR3 is 15 amino acids long. Germline CDR1 reads SGDLS; CDR2 reads YYNGEE. CDR3 DNA: TGTGCCAGCAGTTCGGTGGCGGGCGGCCAAGAGACCCAGTACTTC. The encoded protein is CASSSVAGGQETQYF.

This chain uses TRBV2 with TRBJ1-4, with a tentative D call TRBD1 (6 bases). This CDR3 is built from 15 residues. Germline CDR1 reads SNHLY; CDR2 reads FYNNEI. Trimming shortened V by 6 bases and J by 0 bases, and 11 bases separated the two germline ends. CDR3 DNA sequence: TGTGCCAGCAGCCGGACAGTTGCAACTAATGAAAAACTGTTTTTT. This gives the protein CASSRTVATNEKLFF.

DNA of the CDR3: TGTGCCAGCAGCTCTGTGGCACAGGGTGAGGCCAATGAGCAGTTCTTC. It encodes CASSSVAQGEANEQFF. The chain combines TRBV7-6 with TRBJ2-1, with D possibly TRBD1 on 6 matching bases. The germline gives CDR1 SGHVS, CDR2 FNYEAQ. Trimming removed 4 bases at V and 6 bases at J, with 19 bases between. The CDR3 has 16 residues.

The chain is built from TRBV28 and TRBJ2-5, with 9 bases matching TRBD2. The junction had 14 bases not matched to a gene; V was cut back by 3 bases and J by 0 bases. The CDR3 sequence is 19 residues long. Germline V gives CDR1 MDHEN, CDR2 SYDVKM. CDR3 sequence (DNA): TGTGCCAGCAGTTTTACGTGGCGGGGGGGCCTCTCGTACCAAGAGACCCAGTACTTC. The encoded protein is CASSFTWRGGLSYQETQYF.

This clone appeared a single time. CDR3 residues: CASSVGPGMNTEAFF. The DNA for the CDR3 is TGTGCCAGCAGCGTTGGCCCAGGGATGAACACTGAAGCTTTCTTT. J is TRBJ1-1 and V is TRBV9; D is possibly TRBD1 (5 bases). Germline assignment: CDR1 SGDLS and CDR2 YYNGEE. The ends were cut back, 2 bases at V and 0 bases at J, with 11 bases in the middle. The CDR3 covers 15 residues.

This chain links TRBV20-1 with TRBJ2-3, with a tentative D call TRBD2 (6 bases). The CDR3 sequence is 15 residues long. Germline CDR1 DFQATT, CDR2 SNEGSKA (reference sequence). Trimming left V 3 bases short and J 1 base short, with 14 bases between. Written as DNA, the CDR3 is TGCAGTGCTAGTCATGGAGGGCCGGGCACAGATACGCAGTATTTT. This translates into CSASHGGPGTDTQYF.

The chain has TRBV24-1 and TRBJ1-2; D is possibly TRBD1 (6 bases). Germline values: CDR1 KGHDR, CDR2 SFDVKD. The CDR3 loop spans 14 amino acids. V lost 10 bases and J 4 bases, leaving 18 bases between the germline ends. Written as DNA, the CDR3 is TGTGCCACTCGCGCCGGGGGGCTCGGCTATGGCTACACCTTC. Protein sequence: CATRAGGLGYGYTF.

The chain combines TRBV7-2 with TRBJ2-5; 14 bases match TRBD2. Germline V gene lookup returns CDR1 SGHTA and CDR2 FQGNSA. The junction had 2 bases not matched to a gene; V was cut back by 3 bases and J by 5 bases. The CDR3 runs to 15 residues. Here the CDR3 reads CASSLGLAGVETQYF. The CDR3 DNA reads as TGTGCCAGCAGCTTGGGACTAGCGGGAGTGGAGACCCAGTACTTC.

The chain is built from TRBV28 and TRBJ1-4, with TRBD1 identical over 7 bases. V trimming: 6 bases; J trimming: 7 bases; junction bases outside the gene matches: 8. The CDR3 length is 14 residues. Germline V lookup: CDR1 MDHEN, CDR2 SYDVKM. In DNA, the CDR3 is TGTGCCAGCAGCCAAGGGGGCAAAAGTGAAAAACTGTTTTTT. Amino acid sequence: CASSQGGKSEKLFF.

The chain carries TRBV7-9 and TRBJ1-6; 8 nucleotides agree with TRBD1. The length of the CDR3 is 14 residues. Losses at the gene ends were 5 bases for V and 9 bases for J; bases not matched to a gene: 6. Germline-derived CDR1 and CDR2 are SEHNR and FQNEAQ (reference sequence). This CDR3 is CASSRTGGVSPLHF. CDR3 nucleotide sequence: TGTGCCAGCAGCCGAACAGGGGGGGTTTCACCCCTCCACTTT.